The present TCR beta chain was sequenced within a study of blood T cell repertoires in COVID-19. Only in-frame clones appear in the TCRdb table, and some are missing; sequencing was by immunoSEQ multiplex PCR. The table has over 110,000 clones, 80% to 90% seen once; the top ten hold roughly 10%. The CDR3 runs to 16 residues. V shed 1 base and J 7 bases; nucleotides not matched to a gene: 6. Germline V CDR1 and CDR2: LNHDA, SQIVND (reference sequence). The chain carries TRBV19 and TRBJ1-5, with 11 bases identical to TRBD1. This clonotype was sampled from a man in his sixties with active or convalescent COVID-19. The material sequenced was peripheral blood. This CDR3 is CASSIAGQGARQPQHF. In DNA form, the CDR3 reads TGTGCCAGTAGTATAGCCGGACAGGGGGCGAGGCAGCCCCAGCATTTT.